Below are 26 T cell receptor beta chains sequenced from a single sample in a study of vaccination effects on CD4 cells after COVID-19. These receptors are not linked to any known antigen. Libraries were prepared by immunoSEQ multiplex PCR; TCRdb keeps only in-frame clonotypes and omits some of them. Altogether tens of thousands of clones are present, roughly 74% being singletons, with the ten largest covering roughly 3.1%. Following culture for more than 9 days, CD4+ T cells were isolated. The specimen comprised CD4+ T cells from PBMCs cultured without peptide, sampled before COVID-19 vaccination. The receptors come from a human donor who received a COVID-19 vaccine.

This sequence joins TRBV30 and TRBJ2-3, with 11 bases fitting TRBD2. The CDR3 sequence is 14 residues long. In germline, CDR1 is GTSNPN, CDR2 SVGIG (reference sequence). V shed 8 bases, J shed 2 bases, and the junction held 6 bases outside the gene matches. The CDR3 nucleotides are TGTGCCCAACTAGCGGGGGCCCTCACAGATACGCAGTATTTT. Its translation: CAQLAGALTDTQYF.

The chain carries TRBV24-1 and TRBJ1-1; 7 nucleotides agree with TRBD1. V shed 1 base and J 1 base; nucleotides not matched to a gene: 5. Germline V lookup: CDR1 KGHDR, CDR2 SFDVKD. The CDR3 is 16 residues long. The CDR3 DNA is TGTGCCACCAGTGATTTACAGGGGCGAACGAACACTGAAGCTTTCTTT. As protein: CATSDLQGRTNTEAFF.

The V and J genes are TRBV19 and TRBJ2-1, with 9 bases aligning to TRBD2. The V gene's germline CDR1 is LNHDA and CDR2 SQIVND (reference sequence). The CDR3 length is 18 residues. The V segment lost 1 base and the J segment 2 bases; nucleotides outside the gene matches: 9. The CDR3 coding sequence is TGTGCCAGTAGTATAGGGTGGCGCGGGAGGGGAGCCTACAATGAGCAGTTCTTC. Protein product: CASSIGWRGRGAYNEQFF.

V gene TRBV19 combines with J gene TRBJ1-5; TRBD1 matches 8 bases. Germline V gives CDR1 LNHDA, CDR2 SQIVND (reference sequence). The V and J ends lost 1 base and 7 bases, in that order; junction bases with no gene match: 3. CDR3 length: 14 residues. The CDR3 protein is CASSIGDRRQPQHF. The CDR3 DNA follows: TGTGCCAGTAGTATAGGGGACAGGAGACAGCCCCAGCATTTT.

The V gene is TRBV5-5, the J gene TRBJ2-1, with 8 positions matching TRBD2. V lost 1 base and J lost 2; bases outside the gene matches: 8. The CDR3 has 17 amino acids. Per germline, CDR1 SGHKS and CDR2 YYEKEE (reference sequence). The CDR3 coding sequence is TGTGCCAGCAGCTTGCTAGCGGGCGGCCTCCCCTACAATGAGCAGTTCTTC. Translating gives CASSLLAGGLPYNEQFF.

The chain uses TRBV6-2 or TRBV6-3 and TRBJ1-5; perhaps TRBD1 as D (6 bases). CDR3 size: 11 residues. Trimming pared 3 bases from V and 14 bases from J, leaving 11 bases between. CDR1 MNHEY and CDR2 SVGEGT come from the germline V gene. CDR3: CASSYGQKKHF. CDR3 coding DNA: TGTGCCAGCAGTTATGGACAGAAGAAGCATTTT.

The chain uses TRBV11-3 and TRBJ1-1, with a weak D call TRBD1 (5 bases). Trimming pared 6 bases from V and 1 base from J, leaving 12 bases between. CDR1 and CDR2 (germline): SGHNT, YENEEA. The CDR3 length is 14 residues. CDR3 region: CASSYGHPNTEAFF. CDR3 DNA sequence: TGTGCCAGCAGTTACGGACACCCGAACACTGAAGCTTTCTTT.

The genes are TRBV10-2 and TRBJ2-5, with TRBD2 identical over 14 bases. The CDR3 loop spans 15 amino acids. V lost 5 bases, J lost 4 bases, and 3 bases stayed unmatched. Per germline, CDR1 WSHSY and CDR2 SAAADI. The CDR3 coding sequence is TGCGCCAGCAGTAGGACTAGCGGGGGGCTAGAGACCCAGTACTTC. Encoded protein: CASSRTSGGLETQYF.

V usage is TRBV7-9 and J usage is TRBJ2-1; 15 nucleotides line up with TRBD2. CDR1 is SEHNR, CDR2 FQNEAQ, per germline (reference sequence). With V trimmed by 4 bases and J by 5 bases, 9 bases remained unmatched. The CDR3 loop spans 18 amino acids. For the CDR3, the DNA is TGTGCCAGCAGCTCAGACCCGGGACTAGCGGGAGGTAACAATGAGCAGTTCTTC. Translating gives CASSSDPGLAGGNNEQFF.

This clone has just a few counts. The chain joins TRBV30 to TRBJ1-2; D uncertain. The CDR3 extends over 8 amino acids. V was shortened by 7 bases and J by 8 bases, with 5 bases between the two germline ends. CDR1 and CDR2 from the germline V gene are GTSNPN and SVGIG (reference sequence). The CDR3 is CALDGYTF. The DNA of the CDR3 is TGTGCCTTAGACGGCTACACCTTC.

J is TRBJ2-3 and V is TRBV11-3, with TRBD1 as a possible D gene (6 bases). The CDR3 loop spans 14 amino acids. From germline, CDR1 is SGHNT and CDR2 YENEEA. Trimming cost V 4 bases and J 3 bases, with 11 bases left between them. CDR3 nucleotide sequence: TGTGCCAGCAGCTCCAGGGGAAGAACAGATACGCAGTATTTT. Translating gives CASSSRGRTDTQYF.

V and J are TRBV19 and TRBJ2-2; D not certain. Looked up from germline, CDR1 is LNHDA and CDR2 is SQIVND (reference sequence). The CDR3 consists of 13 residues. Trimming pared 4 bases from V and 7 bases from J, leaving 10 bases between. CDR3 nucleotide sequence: TGTGCCAGTAGTAACGACCGAGGCGGGGAGCTGTTTTTT. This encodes CASSNDRGGELFF.

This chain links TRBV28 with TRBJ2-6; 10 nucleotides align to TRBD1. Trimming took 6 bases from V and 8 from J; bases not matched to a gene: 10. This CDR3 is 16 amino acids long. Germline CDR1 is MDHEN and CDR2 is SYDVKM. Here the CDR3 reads CASSRTGGPISNVLTF. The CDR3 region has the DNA TGTGCCAGCAGCCGGACAGGGGGGCCTATATCCAACGTCCTGACTTTC.

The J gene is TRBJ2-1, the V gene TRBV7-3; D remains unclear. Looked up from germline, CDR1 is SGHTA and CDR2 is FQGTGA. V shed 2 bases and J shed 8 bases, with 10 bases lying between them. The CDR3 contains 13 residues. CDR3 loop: CASSLDRDDEQFF. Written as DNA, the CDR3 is TGTGCCAGCAGCTTAGATAGAGACGATGAGCAGTTCTTC.

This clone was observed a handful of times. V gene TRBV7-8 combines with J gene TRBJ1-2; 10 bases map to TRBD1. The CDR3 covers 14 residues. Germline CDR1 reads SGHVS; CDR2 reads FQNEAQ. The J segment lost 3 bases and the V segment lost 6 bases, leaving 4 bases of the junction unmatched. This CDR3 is CASSPTGGYYGYTF. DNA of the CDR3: TGTGCCAGCAGTCCGACAGGGGGCTACTATGGCTACACCTTC.

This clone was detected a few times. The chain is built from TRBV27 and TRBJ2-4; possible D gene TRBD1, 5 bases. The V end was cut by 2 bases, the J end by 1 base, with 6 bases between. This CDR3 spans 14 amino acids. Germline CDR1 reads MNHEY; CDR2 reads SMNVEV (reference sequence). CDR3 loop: CASSLRGAKNIQYF. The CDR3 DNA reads TGTGCCAGCAGTTTAAGGGGTGCCAAAAACATTCAGTACTTC.

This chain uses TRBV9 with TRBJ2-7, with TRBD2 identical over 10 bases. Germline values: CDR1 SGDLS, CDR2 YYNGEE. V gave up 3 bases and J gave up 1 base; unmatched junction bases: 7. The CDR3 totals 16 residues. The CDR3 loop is CASSASGLAQSYEQYF. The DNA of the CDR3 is TGTGCCAGCAGCGCCTCGGGACTAGCGCAGTCCTACGAGCAGTACTTC. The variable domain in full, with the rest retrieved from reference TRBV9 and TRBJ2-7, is DSGVTQTPKHLITATGQRVTLRCSPRSGDLSVYWYQQSLDQGLQFLIQYYNGEERAKGNILERFSAQQFPDLHSELNLSSLELGDSALYFCASSASGLAQSYEQYFGPGTRLTVT.

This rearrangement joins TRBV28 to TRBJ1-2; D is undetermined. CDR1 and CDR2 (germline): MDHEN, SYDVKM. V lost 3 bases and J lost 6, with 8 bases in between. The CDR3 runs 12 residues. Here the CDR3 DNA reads TGTGCCAGCAGTTTGCAGGTGGATGGCTACACCTTC. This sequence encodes CASSLQVDGYTF.

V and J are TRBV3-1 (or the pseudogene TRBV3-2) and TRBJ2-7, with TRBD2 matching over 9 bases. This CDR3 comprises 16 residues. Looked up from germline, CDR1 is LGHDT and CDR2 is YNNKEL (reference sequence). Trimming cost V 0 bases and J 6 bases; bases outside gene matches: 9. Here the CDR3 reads CASSQDRLAGTGEQYF. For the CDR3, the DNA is TGTGCCAGCAGCCAAGATCGGCTAGCGGGGACCGGCGAGCAGTACTTC.

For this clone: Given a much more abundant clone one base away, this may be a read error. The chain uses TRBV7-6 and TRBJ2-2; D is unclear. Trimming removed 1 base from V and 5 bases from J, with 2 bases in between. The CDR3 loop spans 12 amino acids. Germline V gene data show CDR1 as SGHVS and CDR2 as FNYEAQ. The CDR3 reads CASSLDTGELFF. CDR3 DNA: TGTGCCAGCAGCTTAGATACCGGGGAGCTGTTTTTT.

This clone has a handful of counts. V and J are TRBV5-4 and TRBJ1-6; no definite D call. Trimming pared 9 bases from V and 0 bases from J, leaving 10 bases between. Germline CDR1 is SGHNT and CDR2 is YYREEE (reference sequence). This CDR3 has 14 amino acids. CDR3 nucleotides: TGTGCCACTCGTGAGGCCTCCTATAATTCACCCCTCCACTTT. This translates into CATREASYNSPLHF.

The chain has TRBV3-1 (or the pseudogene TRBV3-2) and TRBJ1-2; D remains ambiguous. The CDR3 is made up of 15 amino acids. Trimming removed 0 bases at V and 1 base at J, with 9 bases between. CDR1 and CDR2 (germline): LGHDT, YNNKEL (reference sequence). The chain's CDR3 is CASSQDTVINYGYTF. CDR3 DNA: TGTGCCAGCAGCCAAGATACAGTAATTAACTATGGCTACACCTTC.

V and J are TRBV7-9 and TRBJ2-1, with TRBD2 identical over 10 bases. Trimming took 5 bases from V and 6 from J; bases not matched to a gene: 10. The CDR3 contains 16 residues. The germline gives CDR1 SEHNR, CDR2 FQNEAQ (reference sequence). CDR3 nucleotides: TGTGCCAGCAGCCGCGCTAGCGGGGGAGTTTCCAATGAGCAGTTCTTC. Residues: CASSRASGGVSNEQFF.

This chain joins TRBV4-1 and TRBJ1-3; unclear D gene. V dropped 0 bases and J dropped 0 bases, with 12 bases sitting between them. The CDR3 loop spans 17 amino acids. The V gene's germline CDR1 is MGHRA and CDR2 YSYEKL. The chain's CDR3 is CASSQEGYSSSGNTIYF. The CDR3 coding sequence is TGCGCCAGCAGCCAAGAAGGGTACTCGAGCTCTGGAAACACCATATATTTT.

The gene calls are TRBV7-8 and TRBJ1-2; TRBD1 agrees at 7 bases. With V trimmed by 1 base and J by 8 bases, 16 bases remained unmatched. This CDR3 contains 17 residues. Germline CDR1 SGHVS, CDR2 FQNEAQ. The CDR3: CASSLGRRRGVVGGYTF. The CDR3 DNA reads TGTGCCAGCAGCTTAGGACGTCGCAGGGGGGTAGTAGGGGGCTACACCTTC.

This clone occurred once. The CDR3 sequence is CASSQDRRGLALSGANVLTF. The DNA for the CDR3 is TGCGCCAGCAGCCAAGATCGGAGGGGACTTGCTCTCTCTGGGGCCAACGTCCTGACTTTC. The chain couples TRBV4-1 to TRBJ2-6, with D possibly TRBD2 on 6 matching bases. The V and J ends lost 0 bases and 0 bases respectively, with 18 bases between them. Germline values: CDR1 MGHRA, CDR2 YSYEKL. The CDR3 contains 20 residues.